The 28 T cell receptor beta chains below all came from one sample that was sequenced in a study of T cells after posttransplantation cyclophosphamide. The table came from immunoSEQ multiplex PCR; TCRdb's copy has only in-frame clones and leaves some out. The top ten hold 15% of the sample, which has about 11,000 clones, approximately 80% seen once. Busulfan-fludarabine conditioning, marrow transplant, and cyclophosphamide on days +3 and +4 were administered. Source: PBMCs, taken approximately 1,800 days after allogeneic stem cell transplant with posttransplant cyclophosphamide. These receptors all come from a female patient in her fifties who received an allogeneic stem cell transplant from a related donor, was CMV-positive, and had no GVHD. The T cells may come from the graft donor.

This clone has a handful of counts. V gene TRBV30 combines with J gene TRBJ2-7; 7 bases align to TRBD2. The CDR3 sequence is 12 residues long. With 2 bases clipped from V and 3 bases from J, the junction kept 1 base outside the gene matches. Germline assignment: CDR1 GTSNPN and CDR2 SVGIG (reference sequence). CDR3 DNA: TGTGCCTGGAGTCTAGCGGACTACGAGCAGTACTTC. Protein: CAWSLADYEQYF. The whole variable domain, filled in from reference TRBV30 and TRBJ2-7, reads SQTIHQWPATLVQPVGSPLSLECTVEGTSNPNLYWYRQAAGRGLQLLFYSVGIGQISSEVPQNLSASRPQDRQFILSSKKLLLSDSGFYLCAWSLADYEQYFGPGTRLTVT.

The V call is TRBV2, the J call TRBJ1-5; TRBD1 agrees at 8 bases. CDR1 is SNHLY, CDR2 FYNNEI, per germline. With 1 base clipped from V and 7 bases from J, the junction kept 3 bases outside the gene matches. The CDR3 contains 14 residues. CDR3 protein: CASSEVDRAQPQHF. CDR3 coding DNA: TGTGCCAGCAGTGAAGTGGACAGGGCACAGCCCCAGCATTTT. The full variable domain, its missing parts supplied by reference TRBV2 and TRBJ1-5, is EPEVTQTPSHQVTQMGQEVILRCVPISNHLYFYWYRQILGQKVEFLVSFYNNEISEKSEIFDDQFSVERPDGSNFTLKIRSTKLEDSAMYFCASSEVDRAQPQHFGDGTRLSIL.

CDR3 bases: TGTGCCAGCAGTGATACCGGTAAAGAGACCCAGTACTTC. It translates to CASSDTGKETQYF. This chain joins TRBV2 and TRBJ2-5; no clear D gene. The V end lost 3 bases, the J end lost 3 bases, and 8 bases lay between the germline ends. Germline loops: CDR1 SNHLY, CDR2 FYNNEI. The CDR3 contains 13 residues.

This clone was counted a few times. The chain is built from TRBV6-5 and TRBJ2-7; TRBD1 might be the D (5 bases). Germline V gene lookup returns CDR1 MNHEY and CDR2 SVGAGI. The CDR3 is made up of 11 amino acids. The V and J ends lost 2 bases and 6 bases respectively, with 5 bases between them. The CDR3 protein is CASSYRGEQYF. The CDR3 nucleotides read TGTGCCAGCAGTTACAGGGGCGAGCAGTACTTC.

J is TRBJ2-7 and V is TRBV18, with TRBD2 matching 11 bases. This CDR3 comprises 16 residues. CDR1 is KGHSH and CDR2 is LQKENI in the germline V gene. The V segment lost 5 bases and the J segment 2 bases; nucleotides outside the gene matches: 8. The CDR3 sequence: CASSGTSGRGAYEQYF. CDR3 nucleotide sequence: TGTGCCAGCTCAGGTACTAGCGGGAGAGGGGCCTACGAGCAGTACTTC. Looking up the rest from reference TRBV18 and TRBJ2-7 gives the full variable domain: NAGVMQNPRHLVRRRGQEARLRCSPMKGHSHVYWYRQLPEEGLKFMVYLQKENIIDESGMPKERFSAEFPKEGPSILRIQQVVRGDSAAYFCASSGTSGRGAYEQYFGPGTRLTVT.

This rearrangement joins TRBV5-5 to TRBJ2-5; 9 positions match TRBD1. Looked up from germline, CDR1 is SGHKS and CDR2 is YYEKEE (reference sequence). This CDR3 is 18 amino acids long. With V trimmed by 1 base and J by 0 bases, 10 bases remained unmatched. CDR3: CASSLKTGGFEYQETQYF. For the CDR3, the DNA is TGTGCCAGCAGCTTGAAGACAGGGGGTTTTGAGTACCAAGAGACCCAGTACTTC.

This chain connects TRBV5-4 to TRBJ2-7; TRBD1 matches 10 bases. V dropped 4 bases and J dropped 5; count of bases not matched to a gene: 12. The germline gives CDR1 SGHNT, CDR2 YYREEE (reference sequence). The CDR3 runs to 16 residues. CDR3 amino acids: CASSPSPTGGINEQYF. As DNA, the CDR3 is TGTGCCAGCAGCCCCAGTCCGACAGGGGGCATCAACGAGCAGTACTTC.

The V gene is TRBV5-1, the J gene TRBJ2-1; D gene unclear. Between the trimmed V and J ends, which lost 0 bases and 6 bases, there was a span of 16 bases. The germline CDR1 and CDR2 sequences are SGHRS and YFSETQ. This CDR3 is 16 amino acids long. In DNA, the CDR3 is TGCGCCAGCAGCTTGGAAGGAGCTAGGCGGCCCAATGAGCAGTTCTTC. This translates into CASSLEGARRPNEQFF.

This chain uses TRBV4-1 with TRBJ1-3; D is unclear. Germline V lookup: CDR1 MGHRA, CDR2 YSYEKL. V was shortened by 1 base and J by 0 bases, with 13 bases between the two germline ends. The CDR3 has 17 residues. The CDR3 protein is CASSQVRGPFSGNTIYF. The CDR3 nucleotides are TGCGCCAGCAGCCAAGTCCGGGGTCCCTTCTCTGGAAACACCATATATTTT.

This sequence joins TRBV7-9 and TRBJ2-3, with TRBD2 identical over 7 bases. The J segment lost 0 bases and the V segment lost 5 bases, leaving 5 bases of the junction unmatched. The CDR3 contains 15 residues. Germline lookup yields CDR1 SEHNR and CDR2 FQNEAQ (reference sequence). The CDR3 region has the DNA TGTGCCAGCAGCCCTCCGGGACTAAGCACAGATACGCAGTATTTT. Protein: CASSPPGLSTDTQYF.

This clone occurred once. This chain connects TRBV5-8 to TRBJ2-1; a weak D match, TRBD2 (5 bases). The V and J ends lost 5 bases and 1 base respectively, with 19 bases between them. This CDR3 has 17 amino acids. CDR1 and CDR2 from the germline V gene are SGHTS and YDEGEE. The CDR3 loop reads CASSQRWVRGSYNEQFF. In nucleotides, the CDR3 is TGTGCCAGCAGTCAACGATGGGTCCGGGGTTCCTACAATGAGCAGTTCTTC.

The chain recombines TRBV5-1 with TRBJ2-1; TRBD2 matches 8 bases. The CDR3 has 16 amino acids. Trimming at V came to 4 bases and at J to 7 bases, leaving 13 bases not matched to a gene. CDR1 is SGHRS and CDR2 is YFSETQ in the germline V gene. Here the CDR3 reads CASSPRAGGHGNEQFF. In DNA form, the CDR3 reads TGCGCCAGCAGCCCAAGGGCGGGAGGCCACGGGAATGAGCAGTTCTTC.

The chain combines TRBV7-9 with TRBJ2-5; 7 positions match TRBD1. From germline, CDR1 is SEHNR and CDR2 FQNEAQ (reference sequence). Trimming removed 3 bases from V and 5 bases from J; junction bases left unmatched: 6. The CDR3 runs 14 residues. As DNA, the CDR3 is TGTGCCAGCAGCTTTACAGGGGCGGCCGAGACCCAGTACTTC. The encoded protein is CASSFTGAAETQYF. The full variable domain, its missing parts supplied by reference TRBV7-9 and TRBJ2-5, is DTGVSQNPRHKITKRGQNVTFRCDPISEHNRLYWYRQTLGQGPEFLTYFQNEAQLEKSRLLSDRFSAERPKGSFSTLEIQRTEQGDSAMYLCASSFTGAAETQYFGPGTRLLVL.

The V call is TRBV10-3, the J call TRBJ1-1; 9 nucleotides match TRBD1. The CDR3 consists of 15 residues. V dropped 5 bases and J dropped 0; count of bases not matched to a gene: 4. The germline gives CDR1 ENHRY, CDR2 SYGVKD. The CDR3 nucleotides are TGTGCCATCAGTCCCCGGGACAGGGTGAACACTGAAGCTTTCTTT. It is translated as CAISPRDRVNTEAFF.

J is TRBJ1-2 and V is TRBV9, with 11 bases lining up with TRBD1. The trim removed 0 bases at V and 7 bases at J, leaving 8 bases unmatched. Germline CDR1 reads SGDLS; CDR2 reads YYNGEE. The CDR3 contains 16 residues. CDR3 sequence reads: CASSVVPRTGGSGYTF. In DNA form, the CDR3 reads TGTGCCAGCAGCGTAGTCCCCAGGACAGGGGGCAGTGGCTACACCTTC. The full variable domain, in which reference TRBV9 and TRBJ1-2 provide the parts outside the CDR3, is DSGVTQTPKHLITATGQRVTLRCSPRSGDLSVYWYQQSLDQGLQFLIQYYNGEERAKGNILERFSAQQFPDLHSELNLSSLELGDSALYFCASSVVPRTGGSGYTFGSGTRLTVV.

The V and J genes are TRBV7-9 and TRBJ2-3, with D maybe TRBD2 (5 bases). V lost 1 base and J 10 bases, leaving 15 bases between the germline ends. The CDR3 is 14 amino acids. Germline V lookup: CDR1 SEHNR, CDR2 FQNEAQ (reference sequence). Written as DNA, the CDR3 is TGTGCCAGCAGCTTAGTAGGACGGGAAGTGGCGCAGTATTTT. Its protein product is CASSLVGREVAQYF.

The rearrangement uses TRBV27 and TRBJ2-1, with 7 positions matching TRBD2. The CDR3 runs 18 residues. Germline V gene sequence: CDR1 MNHEY, CDR2 SMNVEV (reference sequence). V shed 1 base, J shed 6 bases, and the junction held 15 bases outside the gene matches. The CDR3 coding sequence is TGTGCCAGCAGTTTATGGGACCCCGGGGCGGGAGAGGGCAATGAGCAGTTCTTC. The encoded protein is CASSLWDPGAGEGNEQFF.

V and J are TRBV5-1 and TRBJ2-7; no reliable D call. The CDR3 spans 11 residues. Germline CDR1 is SGHRS and CDR2 is YFSETQ. The ends were cut back, 3 bases at V and 6 bases at J, with 7 bases in the middle. This chain's CDR3 is CASSSTLEQYF. The CDR3 DNA sequence: TGCGCCAGCAGCTCGACACTCGAGCAGTACTTC.

This clone was found once. The chain couples TRBV19 to TRBJ1-5; no clear D. The CDR3 contains 13 residues. Germline V gene lookup returns CDR1 LNHDA and CDR2 SQIVND (reference sequence). The V gene lost 5 bases and the J gene lost 5 bases, with 10 bases spanning the gap. CDR3 coding DNA: TGTGCCAGTAGTTGGCGGGAGGATCAGCCCCAGCATTTT. As protein: CASSWREDQPQHF.

The chain carries TRBV29-1 and TRBJ1-1; D not certain. This CDR3 region has 13 residues. CDR1 and CDR2 (germline): SQVTM, ANQGSEA. Trimming left V 5 bases short and J 0 bases short, with 10 bases between. The CDR3 DNA follows: TGCAGCGTTTCAACAGACCTGAACACTGAAGCTTTCTTT. Protein: CSVSTDLNTEAFF.

The CDR3 spells CASSKGVFWDEQYF. In DNA, the CDR3 is TGTGCCAGCAGTAAGGGAGTCTTTTGGGACGAGCAGTACTTC. The chain recombines TRBV27 with TRBJ2-7; perhaps TRBD2 as D (5 bases). The CDR3 runs 14 residues. Trimming left V 5 bases short and J 5 bases short, with 16 bases between. In germline, CDR1 is MNHEY, CDR2 SMNVEV (reference sequence).

The CDR3 is CASSVSPPESGLAKNIQYF. In DNA, the CDR3 is TGTGCCAGCAGCGTATCCCCTCCAGAATCGGGACTAGCCAAAAACATTCAGTACTTC. The chain links TRBV9 to TRBJ2-4; D may be TRBD2 (6 bases). This CDR3 region has 19 residues. The germline V and J ends were trimmed by 1 base and 0 bases, with 20 bases remaining between them. The germline CDR1 and CDR2 sequences are SGDLS and YYNGEE.

The chain combines TRBV15 with TRBJ2-7; D is undetermined. This CDR3 spans 15 amino acids. CDR1 and CDR2 (germline): LNHNV, YYDKDF (reference sequence). V was trimmed by 5 bases and J by 4 bases, leaving 18 bases between them. CDR3 protein: CATSASAVSGYEQYF. CDR3 nucleotides: TGTGCCACCAGCGCATCGGCAGTCTCGGGTTACGAGCAGTACTTC.

The chain has TRBV20-1 and TRBJ1-2, with D perhaps TRBD1 (5 bases). This CDR3 spans 11 amino acids. Germline V gene data show CDR1 as DFQATT and CDR2 as SNEGSKA (reference sequence). CDR3 coding DNA: TGCACCCAGGGTACTAACTATGGCTACACCTTC. It translates to CTQGTNYGYTF.

The sample holds one count of this clone. The genes are TRBV19 and TRBJ2-5, with a weak D call TRBD1 (6 bases). Trimming left V 4 bases short and J 4 bases short, with 16 bases between. The CDR3 length is 15 residues. The germline V gene has CDR1 LNHDA and CDR2 SQIVND (reference sequence). The DNA of the CDR3 is TGTGCCAGTAGTAACCGGGACATAGGGGGAGAGACCCAGTACTTC. Encoded protein: CASSNRDIGGETQYF.

The gene calls are TRBV2 and TRBJ2-3, with D possibly matching TRBD1 (6 bases). This CDR3 is 17 amino acids long. Germline V lookup: CDR1 SNHLY, CDR2 FYNNEI. V lost 3 bases, J lost 2 bases, and 18 bases lay in between. In nucleotides, the CDR3 is TGTGCCAGCAGTGATTTACCCGGGACACCTGACACAGATACGCAGTATTTT. Its protein product is CASSDLPGTPDTDTQYF.

The chain uses TRBV4-2 and TRBJ1-5; no clear D. V was cut by 0 bases and J by 1 base, with 13 bases left in between. Germline values: CDR1 LGHNA, CDR2 YNFKEQ. This CDR3 region has 17 residues. In nucleotides, the CDR3 is TGTGCCAGCAGCCAAGATGGGAGAGGGCGAAGCAATCAGCCCCAGCATTTT. Protein sequence: CASSQDGRGRSNQPQHF.

The DNA for the CDR3 is TGTGCCAGCTCGGGGGGGGCGGTCAATCAGCCCCAGCATTTT. Residues: CASSGGAVNQPQHF. The V gene is TRBV18, the J gene TRBJ1-5; TRBD1 is a possible D gene (6 bases). Germline CDR1 reads KGHSH; CDR2 reads LQKENI. V lost 6 bases, J lost 3 bases, and 12 bases lay in between. The CDR3 runs 14 residues.